This passage covers 10 T cell receptor beta chains from one sample sequenced in a study of blood T cells in healthy people across ages. Together with a sample-barcoded 5' primer, a J-beta primer mix was included in a second PCR lasting about 6 to 11 cycles. A single record per CDR3 protein comes from TCRdb applying MiXCR to the 5' RACE reads. The repertoire holds more than 650,000 distinct CDR3 sequences, about 20% seen once, with about 20% in the top ten. The sequencing sample was made of blood. The receptors were gathered from a man between 65 and 85 years old in good health.

The CDR3 region has the DNA TGCAGCGCCGGGGGGTGGGGGATGACAGATACGCAGTATTTT. Translating gives CSAGGWGMTDTQYF. This chain links TRBV29-1 with TRBJ2-3, with 7 bases lining up with TRBD2. CDR3 length equals 14 residues. The junction had 10 bases not matched to a gene; V was cut back by 7 bases and J by 3 bases. Germline V gene lookup returns CDR1 SQVTM and CDR2 ANQGSEA.

This clonotype was counted only a few times. J is TRBJ1-4 and V is TRBV6-1; TRBD1 agrees at 9 bases. Trimming cost V 6 bases and J 6 bases; bases outside gene matches: 14. The CDR3 is 17 amino acids. Per the germline V gene, CDR1 is MNHNS and CDR2 is SASEGT. The CDR3 region is CASSEYLPGQGYEKLFF. DNA of the CDR3: TGTGCCAGCAGCGAATACCTTCCGGGACAGGGTTATGAAAAACTGTTTTTT.

This clonotype appeared a few times. The chain uses TRBV28 and TRBJ2-5, with D possibly being TRBD2 (6 bases). The CDR3 has 15 residues. The V end lost 7 bases, the J end lost 1 base, and 16 bases lay between the germline ends. The germline V gene encodes CDR1 MDHEN and CDR2 SYDVKM. CDR3 nucleotides: TGTGCCAGCACTACCCCGGGACTTTTCCAAGAGACCCAGTACTTC. It specifies CASTTPGLFQETQYF.

The chain recombines TRBV20-1 with TRBJ1-6; TRBD1 might be the D (6 bases). Trimming cost V 0 bases and J 7 bases, with 13 bases left between them. The CDR3 totals 15 residues. Germline loops: CDR1 DFQATT, CDR2 SNEGSKA (reference sequence). DNA of the CDR3: TGCAGTGCTAGAGACAGGACAGAGTGGAATTCACCCCTCCACTTT. Protein product: CSARDRTEWNSPLHF.

The chain links TRBV7-6 to TRBJ2-1; possible D gene TRBD1, 6 bases. This CDR3 is built from 16 residues. The germline gives CDR1 SGHVS, CDR2 FNYEAQ. V lost 3 bases and J 0 bases, leaving 12 bases between the germline ends. The CDR3 sequence: CASSLLQGSSYNEQFF. As DNA, the CDR3 is TGTGCCAGCAGCTTGTTGCAGGGGAGCTCCTACAATGAGCAGTTCTTC.

This clonotype was recorded once. A junction boundary mismatches the germline segment, possibly from a read error. The chain employs TRBV3-1 and TRBJ2-6; TRBD1 might be the D (5 bases). The CDR3 length is 14 residues. CDR1 LGHDT and CDR2 YNNKEL come from the germline V gene (reference sequence). In DNA form, the CDR3 reads TGTGCCAGCAGCCGATCCACTGGGGCCAACGTCCTGTCTTTC. Translated, it gives CASSRSTGANVLSF.

This clonotype was picked up a small number of times. V and J are TRBV12-3 or TRBV12-4 and TRBJ2-7; 9 bases map to TRBD1. The CDR3 is 14 residues long. With 5 bases clipped from V and 4 bases from J, the junction kept 6 bases outside the gene matches. Here the CDR3 reads CASSHRDRVYEQYF. The CDR3 region has the DNA TGTGCCAGCAGTCACCGGGACAGGGTTTACGAGCAGTACTTC.

There are a few counts of this clonotype. This chain uses TRBV7-8 with TRBJ1-5; weak D call: TRBD1 (6 bases). The germline CDR1 and CDR2 sequences are SGHVS and FQNEAQ. V dropped 5 bases and J dropped 9 bases, with 20 bases sitting between them. The CDR3 runs 15 residues. The DNA of the CDR3 is TGTGCCAGCAGCCCAATCCGGACAGCACTGGGGCCCCAGCATTTT. It codes for CASSPIRTALGPQHF.

This clonotype was counted a few times. J is TRBJ1-4 and V is TRBV4-2; TRBD1 is a possible D gene (5 bases). Germline lookup yields CDR1 LGHNA and CDR2 YNFKEQ. The germline V and J ends were trimmed by 1 base and 5 bases, with 14 bases remaining between them. This CDR3 contains 16 residues. The CDR3 region is CASSQVLGGVNEKLFF. CDR3 DNA: TGTGCCAGCAGCCAAGTTCTGGGGGGAGTGAATGAAAAACTGTTTTTT.

This clonotype was observed many times. The J gene is TRBJ1-2, the V gene TRBV4-1; D is perhaps TRBD1 (5 bases). Deletions cut 4 bases from V and 3 bases from J, with 9 bases between. The CDR3 loop spans 13 amino acids. From germline, CDR1 is MGHRA and CDR2 YSYEKL. CDR3 DNA sequence: TGCGCCAGCAGCCCCGAGACAGACTATGGCTACACCTTC. Translating gives CASSPETDYGYTF.